Listed below are T cell receptor beta chains from one sample, sequenced in a study of cytotoxic CD8 clonotypes in ibrutinib-treated CLL. Clones were read by immunoSEQ multiplex PCR, and TCRdb kept only the in-frame ones, dropping some. In the table there are about 24,000 clones, around 73% of which are singletons. Sample: PBMCs, taken before ibrutinib treatment. The receptors were sampled from a human donor with chronic lymphocytic leukemia. Each CDR3 is given with its conserved first and last residue. A D gene is named only where the DNA matches it firmly. Clone size is stated in some rows and not others, as once, few, many or a class when expanded.

j_call,clone_size,d_call,v_call,cdr3_aa,cdr3_nt
TRBJ2-6,-,-,TRBV19,CASSPRGAGANVLTF,TGTGCCAGTAGCCCCAGGGGAGCTGGGGCCAACGTCCTGACTTTC
TRBJ2-7,-,TRBD2,TRBV27,CASSLLAGGRHYEQYF,TGTGCCAGCAGTCTCCTAGCGGGAGGGAGACACTACGAGCAGTACTTC
TRBJ1-5,-,-,TRBV6-5,CASSYRGLDQPQHF,TGTGCCAGCAGTTACCGGGGGTTGGATCAGCCCCAGCATTTT
TRBJ2-2,few,TRBD2,TRBV4-2,CASSQEPSGRRGTGELFF,TGTGCCAGCAGCCAAGAGCCTAGCGGGAGAAGAGGCACCGGGGAGCTGTTTTTT
TRBJ2-5,-,-,TRBV11-2,CASSLDLALQETQYF,TGTGCCAGCAGCTTAGATCTCGCACTCCAAGAGACCCAGTACTTC
TRBJ2-5,-,TRBD1,TRBV18,CASSLTGMMETQYF,TGTGCCAGCTCGCTGACAGGGATGATGGAGACCCAGTACTTC
TRBJ2-1,-,-,TRBV6-1,CASSNRGGEQFF,TGTGCCAGCAGCAACAGGGGGGGTGAGCAGTTCTTC
TRBJ2-5,-,-,TRBV30,CAWSRPAALRETQYF,TGTGCCTGGAGTAGACCCGCGGCATTAAGGGAGACCCAGTACTTC
TRBJ2-1,-,-,TRBV6-6,CASSYSRGGNEQFF,TGTGCCAGCAGTTACTCCAGGGGTGGCAATGAGCAGTTCTTC
TRBJ2-2,-,-,TRBV5-4,CASSLANTGELFF,TGTGCCAGCAGCTTGGCGAACACCGGGGAGCTGTTTTTT
TRBJ2-1,-,TRBD1,TRBV7-3,CASSPTTGRSYNEQFF,TGTGCCAGCAGCCCGACGACAGGGCGCTCCTACAATGAGCAGTTCTTC
TRBJ2-7,-,-,TRBV5-1,CASSLALQGLGEQYF,TGCGCCAGCAGCTTGGCCCTTCAGGGCTTGGGGGAGCAGTACTTC
TRBJ2-3,-,-,TRBV5-1,CASSRDGSTDTQYF,TGCGCCAGCAGTCGGGACGGTAGCACAGATACGCAGTATTTT
TRBJ2-1,-,-,TRBV19,CASSIGGSYNEQFF,TGTGCCAGTAGTATAGGGGGCTCCTACAATGAGCAGTTCTTC
TRBJ2-2,-,TRBD2,TRBV25-1,CASSARGLAHTGELFF,TGTGCCAGCAGTGCCCGGGGACTAGCGCACACCGGGGAGCTGTTTTTT
TRBJ2-1,-,-,TRBV6-4,CAIQPYNEQFF,TGTGCCATACAACCTTACAATGAGCAGTTCTTC
TRBJ2-7,-,-,TRBV14,CASSQETRLTLYHEQYF,TGTGCCAGCAGCCAAGAAACCCGGCTCACTTTGTACCACGAGCAGTACTTC
TRBJ1-2,few,-,TRBV5-5,CASSLAGTETF,TGTGCCAGCAGCTTGGCGGGGACCGAGACCTTC
TRBJ2-5,-,-,TRBV6-1,CASSEAGYGQETQYF,TGTGCCAGCAGTGAAGCGGGTTACGGACAAGAGACCCAGTACTTC
TRBJ1-4,few,-,TRBV12-5,CASGFDEKLFF,TGTGCTAGTGGTTTCGACGAAAAACTGTTTTTT
TRBJ1-5,-,TRBD1,TRBV28,CASRDRDRGFGSNQPQHF,TGTGCCAGCAGGGACCGGGACAGGGGTTTCGGCAGCAATCAGCCCCAGCATTTT
TRBJ2-6,-,-,TRBV4-3,CASSQVRESGANVLTF,TGCGCCAGCAGCCAAGTCCGAGAGTCCGGGGCCAACGTCCTGACTTTC
TRBJ2-5,-,-,TRBV29-1,CSVDLGETQYF,TGCAGCGTTGACCTTGGAGAGACCCAGTACTTC
TRBJ2-5,-,-,TRBV5-4,CASSLGGQKSETQYF,TGTGCCAGCAGCTTGGGAGGGCAGAAGAGTGAGACCCAGTACTTC
TRBJ2-5,-,-,TRBV11-2,CASSLDRETQYF,TGTGCCAGCAGCTTAGATCGTGAGACCCAGTACTTC
TRBJ2-7,-,-,TRBV5-8,CASRPEAYGVEQYF,TGTGCCAGTCGGCCCGAGGCCTACGGAGTCGAGCAGTACTTC